This T cell receptor (beta chain) was recovered during a study of cytomegalovirus exposure and HLA in healthy donors. Study results and limitations: Presence/absence analyses supposed approximately even sequencing depth among donors. TRBV6-2, TRBV6-3 and some other V segments were unresolvable in 87-base-pair reads. Specificity for CMV antigens was confirmed in vitro for three of the CMV-associated chains.

A multiplex PCR was run with 60 Vbeta primers and 13 Jbeta primers. The table came from immunoSEQ multiplex PCR; TCRdb's copy has only in-frame clones and leaves some out. The data contain 220,000 or so clones, 70% to 85% of them singletons. The ends were cut back, 2 bases at V and 7 bases at J, with 10 bases in the middle. Germline assignment: CDR1 MNHEY and CDR2 SMNVEV (reference sequence). The CDR3 sequence is 13 residues long. Concerning this clone: The antigen remains undetermined.

The TCR sequence derives from a male donor in good health and CMV-seronegative. This rearrangement joins TRBV27 to TRBJ2-3, with D possibly matching TRBD2 (5 bases). Sequences were obtained from PBMCs. CDR3 sequence: CASSLTGTNTQYF. In nucleotides, the CDR3 is TGTGCCAGCAGTTTAACGGGAACAAATACGCAGTATTTT.